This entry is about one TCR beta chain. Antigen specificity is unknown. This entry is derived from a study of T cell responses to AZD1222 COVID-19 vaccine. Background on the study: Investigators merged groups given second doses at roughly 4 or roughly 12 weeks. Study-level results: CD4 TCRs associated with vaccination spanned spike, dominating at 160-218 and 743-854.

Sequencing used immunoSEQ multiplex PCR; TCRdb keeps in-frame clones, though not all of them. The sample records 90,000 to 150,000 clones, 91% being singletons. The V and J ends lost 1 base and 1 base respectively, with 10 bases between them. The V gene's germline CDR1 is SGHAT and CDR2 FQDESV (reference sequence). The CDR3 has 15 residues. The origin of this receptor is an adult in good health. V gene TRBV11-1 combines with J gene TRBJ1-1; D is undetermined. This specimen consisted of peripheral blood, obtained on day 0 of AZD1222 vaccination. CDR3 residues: CASSLDSPGNTEAFF. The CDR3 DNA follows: TGTGCCAGCAGCTTAGATTCACCCGGGAACACTGAAGCTTTCTTT.